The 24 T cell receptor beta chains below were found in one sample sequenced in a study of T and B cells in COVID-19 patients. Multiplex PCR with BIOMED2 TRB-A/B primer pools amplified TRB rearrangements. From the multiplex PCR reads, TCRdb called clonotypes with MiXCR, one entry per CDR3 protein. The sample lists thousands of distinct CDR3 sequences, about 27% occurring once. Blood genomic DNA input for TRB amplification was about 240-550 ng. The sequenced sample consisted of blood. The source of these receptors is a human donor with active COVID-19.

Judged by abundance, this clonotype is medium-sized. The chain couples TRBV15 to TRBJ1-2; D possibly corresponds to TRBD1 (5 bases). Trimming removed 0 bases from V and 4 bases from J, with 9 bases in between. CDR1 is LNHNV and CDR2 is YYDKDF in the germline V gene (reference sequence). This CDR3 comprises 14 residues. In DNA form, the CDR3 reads TGTGCCACCAGCAGAGAGGTGGGACCCTATGGCTACACCTTC. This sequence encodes CATSREVGPYGYTF.

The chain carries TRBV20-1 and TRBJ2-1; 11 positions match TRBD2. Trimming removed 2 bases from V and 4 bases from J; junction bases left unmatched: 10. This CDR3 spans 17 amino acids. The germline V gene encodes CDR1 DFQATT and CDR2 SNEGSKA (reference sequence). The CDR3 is CSARREPGLAVYNEQFF. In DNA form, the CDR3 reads TGCAGTGCTAGAAGGGAGCCGGGACTAGCGGTTTACAATGAGCAGTTCTTC.

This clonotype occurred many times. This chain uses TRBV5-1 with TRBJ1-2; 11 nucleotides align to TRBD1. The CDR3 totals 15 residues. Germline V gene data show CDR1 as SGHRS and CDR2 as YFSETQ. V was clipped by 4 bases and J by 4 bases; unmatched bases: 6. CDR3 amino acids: CASSPRTGGTYGYTF. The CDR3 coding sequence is TGCGCCAGCAGCCCACGGACAGGGGGCACCTATGGCTACACCTTC.

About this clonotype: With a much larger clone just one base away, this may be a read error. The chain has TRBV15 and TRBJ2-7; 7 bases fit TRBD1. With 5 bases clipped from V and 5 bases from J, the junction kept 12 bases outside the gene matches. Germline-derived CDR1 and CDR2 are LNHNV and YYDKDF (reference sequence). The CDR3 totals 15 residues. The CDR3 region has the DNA TGTGCCACCAGCGGCAGACAGGGCTCTATGGACGAGCAGTACTTC. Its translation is CATSGRQGSMDEQYF.

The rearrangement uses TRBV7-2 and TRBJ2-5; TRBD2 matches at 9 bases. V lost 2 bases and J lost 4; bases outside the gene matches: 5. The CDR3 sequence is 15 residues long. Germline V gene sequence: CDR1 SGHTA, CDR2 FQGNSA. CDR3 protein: CASSLRGRGRETQYF. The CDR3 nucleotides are TGTGCCAGCAGCTTACGCGGGAGGGGGCGAGAGACCCAGTACTTC. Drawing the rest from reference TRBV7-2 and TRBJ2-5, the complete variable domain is GAGVSQSPSNKVTEKGKDVELRCDPISGHTALYWYRQSLGQGLEFLIYFQGNSAPDKSGLPSDRFSAERTGGSVSTLTIQRTQQEDSAVYLCASSLRGRGRETQYFGPGTRLLVL.

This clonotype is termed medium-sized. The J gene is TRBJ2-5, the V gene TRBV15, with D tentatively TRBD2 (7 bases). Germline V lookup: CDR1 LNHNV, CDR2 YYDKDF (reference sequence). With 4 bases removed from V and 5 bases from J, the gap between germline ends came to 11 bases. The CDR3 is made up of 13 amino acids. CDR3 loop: CATSKGGSETQYF. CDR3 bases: TGTGCCACCAGCAAGGGGGGGTCGGAGACCCAGTACTTC.

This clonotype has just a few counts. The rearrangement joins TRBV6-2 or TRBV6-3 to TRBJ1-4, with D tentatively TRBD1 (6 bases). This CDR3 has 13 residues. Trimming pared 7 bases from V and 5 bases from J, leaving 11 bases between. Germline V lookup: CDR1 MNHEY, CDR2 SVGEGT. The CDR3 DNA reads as TGTGCCAGCAAGACAGGTCGGAATGAAAAACTGTTTTTT. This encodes CASKTGRNEKLFF.

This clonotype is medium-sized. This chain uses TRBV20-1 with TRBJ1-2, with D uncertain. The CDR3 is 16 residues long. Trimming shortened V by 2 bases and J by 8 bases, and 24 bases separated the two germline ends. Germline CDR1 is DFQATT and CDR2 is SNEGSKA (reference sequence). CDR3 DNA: TGCAGTGCTAGACGTTCCGTTGGACGGATCTCTGAGGGCTACACCTTC. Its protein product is CSARRSVGRISEGYTF.

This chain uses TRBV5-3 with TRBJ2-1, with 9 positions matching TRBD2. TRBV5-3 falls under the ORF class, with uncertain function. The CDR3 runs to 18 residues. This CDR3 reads CVSSLQREREASIKWEFF. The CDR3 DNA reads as TGTGTTAGCAGCTTACAGCGGGAGCGGGAGGCCTCTATCAAATGGGAGTTCTTC.

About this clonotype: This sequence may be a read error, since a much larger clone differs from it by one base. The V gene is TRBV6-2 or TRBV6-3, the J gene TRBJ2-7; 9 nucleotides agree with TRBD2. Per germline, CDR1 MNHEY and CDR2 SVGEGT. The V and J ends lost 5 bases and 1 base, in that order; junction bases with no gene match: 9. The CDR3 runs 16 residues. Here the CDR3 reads CASSPHVSGRSYEQYF. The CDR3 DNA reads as TGTGCCAGCAGTCCCCACGTGAGCGGGAGGTCCTACGAGCAGTACTTC.

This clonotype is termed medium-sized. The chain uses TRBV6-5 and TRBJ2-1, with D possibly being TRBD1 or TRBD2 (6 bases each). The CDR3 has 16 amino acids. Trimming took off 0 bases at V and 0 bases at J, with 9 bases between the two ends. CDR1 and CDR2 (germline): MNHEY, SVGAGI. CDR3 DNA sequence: TGTGCCAGCAGTTACTCCGGGGGCAGCTCCTACAATGAGCAGTTCTTC. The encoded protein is CASSYSGGSSYNEQFF.

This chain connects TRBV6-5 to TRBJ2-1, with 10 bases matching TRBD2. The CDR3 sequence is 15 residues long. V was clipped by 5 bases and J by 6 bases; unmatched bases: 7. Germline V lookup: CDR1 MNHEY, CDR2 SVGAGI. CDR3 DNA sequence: TGTGCCAGCAGTCCAACTAGCGGGGTTCTCAATGAGCAGTTCTTC. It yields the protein CASSPTSGVLNEQFF.

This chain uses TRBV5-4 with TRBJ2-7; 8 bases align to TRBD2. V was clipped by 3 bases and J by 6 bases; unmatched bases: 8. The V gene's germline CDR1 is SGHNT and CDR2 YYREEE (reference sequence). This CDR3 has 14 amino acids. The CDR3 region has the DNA TGTGCCAGCAGCTGGGGACTAGAGTATTCCGAGCAGTACTTC. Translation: CASSWGLEYSEQYF.

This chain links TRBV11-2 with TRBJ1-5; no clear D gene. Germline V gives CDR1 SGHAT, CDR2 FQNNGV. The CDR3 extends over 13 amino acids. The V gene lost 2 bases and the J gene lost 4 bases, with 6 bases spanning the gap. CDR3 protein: CASSLTQNQPQHF. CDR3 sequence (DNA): TGTGCCAGCAGCTTAACGCAGAATCAGCCCCAGCATTTT.

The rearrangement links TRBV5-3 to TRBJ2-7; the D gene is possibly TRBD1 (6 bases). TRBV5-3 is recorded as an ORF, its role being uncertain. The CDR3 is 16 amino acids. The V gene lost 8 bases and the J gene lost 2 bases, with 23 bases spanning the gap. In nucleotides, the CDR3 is TGTGCCAGCAGCCAAGAATCGGACAGTTCAACCTACGAGCAGTACTTC. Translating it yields CASSQESDSSTYEQYF.

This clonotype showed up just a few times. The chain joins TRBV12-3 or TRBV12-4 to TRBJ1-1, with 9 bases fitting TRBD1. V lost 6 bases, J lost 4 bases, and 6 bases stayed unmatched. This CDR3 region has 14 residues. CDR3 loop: CASSGTGGGTEAFF. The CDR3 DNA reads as TGTGCCAGCAGCGGAACAGGGGGCGGCACTGAAGCTTTCTTT.

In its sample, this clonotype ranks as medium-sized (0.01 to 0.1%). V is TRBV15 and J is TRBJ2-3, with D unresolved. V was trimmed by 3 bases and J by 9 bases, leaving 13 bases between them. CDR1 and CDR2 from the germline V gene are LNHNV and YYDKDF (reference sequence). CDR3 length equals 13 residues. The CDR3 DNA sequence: TGTGCCACCAGCAGCCCATTCTGGAGAACGCAGTATTTT. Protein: CATSSPFWRTQYF.

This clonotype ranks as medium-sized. The CDR3 loop reads CAWFTSGSWTGELFF. CDR3 bases: TGTGCCTGGTTTACTAGCGGGAGTTGGACCGGGGAGCTGTTTTTT. The rearrangement links TRBV30 to TRBJ2-2; 11 bases fit TRBD2. Germline V gene sequence: CDR1 GTSNPN, CDR2 SVGIG (reference sequence). This CDR3 region has 15 residues. Trimming at V came to 5 bases and at J to 5 bases, leaving 7 bases not matched to a gene.

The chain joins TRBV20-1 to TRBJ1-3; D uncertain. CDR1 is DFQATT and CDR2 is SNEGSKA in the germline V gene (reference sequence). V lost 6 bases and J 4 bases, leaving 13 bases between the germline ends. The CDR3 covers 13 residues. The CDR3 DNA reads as TGCAGTGCCATGACGGGTGCGGGAAACACCATATATTTT. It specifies CSAMTGAGNTIYF.

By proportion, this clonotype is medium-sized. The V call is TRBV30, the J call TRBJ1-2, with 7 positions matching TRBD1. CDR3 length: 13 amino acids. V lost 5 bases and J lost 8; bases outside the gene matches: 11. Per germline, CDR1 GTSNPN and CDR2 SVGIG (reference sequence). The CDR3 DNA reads TGTGCCTGGTCAGTCGACAGGGTAAGAGGCTACACCTTC. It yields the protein CAWSVDRVRGYTF.

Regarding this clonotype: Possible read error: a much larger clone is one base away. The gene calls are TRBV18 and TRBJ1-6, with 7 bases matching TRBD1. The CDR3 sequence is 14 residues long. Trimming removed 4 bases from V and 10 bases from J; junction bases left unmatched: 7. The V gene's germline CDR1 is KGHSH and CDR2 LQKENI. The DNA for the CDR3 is TGTGCCAGCTCACAGGCAGGGGGACGCTCACCCCTCCACTTT. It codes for CASSQAGGRSPLHF. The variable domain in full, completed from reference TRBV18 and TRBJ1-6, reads NAGVMQNPRHLVRRRGQEARLRCSPMKGHSHVYWYRQLPEEGLKFMVYLQKENIIDESGMPKERFSAEFPKEGPSILRIQQVVRGDSAAYFCASSQAGGRSPLHFGNGTRLTVT.

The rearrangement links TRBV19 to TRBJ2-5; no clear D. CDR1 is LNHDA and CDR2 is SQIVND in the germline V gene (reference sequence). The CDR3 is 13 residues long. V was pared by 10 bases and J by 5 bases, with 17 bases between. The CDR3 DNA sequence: TGTGCCACCAGTGGTCCTCCGGAGGAGACCCAGTACTTC. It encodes CATSGPPEETQYF.

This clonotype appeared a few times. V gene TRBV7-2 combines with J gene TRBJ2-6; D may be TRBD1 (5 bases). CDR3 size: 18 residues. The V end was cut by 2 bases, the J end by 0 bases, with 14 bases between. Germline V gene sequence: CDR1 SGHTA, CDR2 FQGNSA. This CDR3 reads CASSLRAGSSSGANVLTF. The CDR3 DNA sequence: TGTGCCAGCAGCTTACGAGCAGGGTCTAGCTCTGGGGCCAACGTCCTGACTTTC.

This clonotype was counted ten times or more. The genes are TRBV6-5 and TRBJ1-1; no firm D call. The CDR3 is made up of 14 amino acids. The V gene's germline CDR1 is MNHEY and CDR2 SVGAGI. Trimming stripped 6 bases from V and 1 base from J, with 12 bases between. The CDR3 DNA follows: TGTGCCAGCAGGGAGCAGGAGAGGAACACTGAAGCTTTCTTT. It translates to CASREQERNTEAFF.